The 4 T cell receptor beta chains given below trace back to one sample, sequenced in a study of blood T cell repertoires in COVID-19. Generated by immunoSEQ multiplex PCR, the TCRdb table keeps only in-frame clones and is missing some. The repertoire holds 150,000 to 200,000 clones, with around four fifths as singletons. The source material was peripheral blood. These receptors all come from a human donor in a cohort sampled during active COVID-19.

The rearrangement joins TRBV30 to TRBJ1-5; tentatively, D is TRBD1 (5 bases). Germline V gives CDR1 GTSNPN, CDR2 SVGIG (reference sequence). The ends were cut back, 7 bases at V and 4 bases at J, with 14 bases in the middle. There are 13 residues in the CDR3. CDR3 bases: TGTGCCTTAAATTGGGGCGAGAATCAGCCCCAGCATTTT. It specifies CALNWGENQPQHF.

This clone occurred once. This chain connects TRBV9 to TRBJ2-1; TRBD1 matches at 9 bases. The CDR3 covers 16 residues. CDR1 and CDR2 (germline): SGDLS, YYNGEE. J gave up 10 bases and V 0 bases, and 11 bases lay outside the gene matches. In DNA, the CDR3 is TGTGCCAGCAGCGTAGGAGGGACAGGGCTCGATTACGAGCAGTTCTTC. Protein product: CASSVGGTGLDYEQFF.

The chain carries TRBV2 and TRBJ1-1; 8 nucleotides align to TRBD1. The CDR3 is made up of 15 amino acids. V lost 4 bases, J lost 6 bases, and 10 bases stayed unmatched. CDR1 is SNHLY, CDR2 FYNNEI, per germline. CDR3 in amino acids: CASSGQGRFDAEAFF. Written as DNA, the CDR3 is TGTGCCAGCAGTGGACAGGGGAGGTTCGACGCTGAAGCTTTCTTT.

The J gene is TRBJ1-2, the V gene TRBV28; 10 bases agree with TRBD1. Trimming at V came to 1 base and at J to 7 bases, leaving 9 bases not matched to a gene. The CDR3 spans 16 residues. The germline CDR1 and CDR2 sequences are MDHEN and SYDVKM. In nucleotides, the CDR3 is TGTGCCAGCAGTTTATCTCGACAGGGGGCTTCGGGTGGCTACACCTTC. It specifies CASSLSRQGASGGYTF.